The 30 T cell receptor beta chains reported below all come from one sample, sequenced in a study of blood T cells in healthy people across ages (dated by TCRdb to between 2015 and 2016). Library preparation used 5' RACE. Sequencing relied on an Illumina HiSeq 2500. A second PCR of roughly 6 to 11 cycles was run with a J-beta primer mix and a sample-barcoded 5' primer. TCRdb's own reprocessing of the public reads used fastp at Q25 and MiXCR and kept productive beta chains. Merged by CDR3 protein, the rows form single entries marked with the most common genes and DNA. In this sample the table shows hundreds of thousands of distinct CDR3 sequences, around 36% of which occur a single time. The ten largest clonotypes hold 10% to 15% of the sample. Sequencing was done on a sample of blood. These receptors were taken from a man younger than 30 in good health.

The chain joins TRBV27 to TRBJ2-7; D perhaps matches TRBD1 (6 bases). Germline V gives CDR1 MNHEY, CDR2 SMNVEV (reference sequence). The CDR3 has 17 amino acids. The ends were cut back, 5 bases at V and 3 bases at J, with 23 bases in the middle. CDR3 amino acids: CASSPPSPTGQNYEQYF. The CDR3 region has the DNA TGTGCCAGCAGTCCCCCATCCCCGACAGGCCAAAACTACGAGCAGTACTTC.

The table lists this clonotype with a few counts. The J gene is TRBJ1-4, the V gene TRBV12-3 or TRBV12-4, with D perhaps matching TRBD1 (6 bases). This CDR3 is 15 amino acids long. V shed 3 bases and J shed 6 bases, with 14 bases lying between them. DNA of the CDR3: TGTGCCAGCAGTTTCAGGGGAGGGCCGGATGAAAAACTGTTTTTT. It specifies CASSFRGGPDEKLFF.

This clonotype was counted between two and nine times. The chain combines TRBV6-1 with TRBJ2-5, with D perhaps matching TRBD1 (6 bases). The V gene's germline CDR1 is MNHNS and CDR2 SASEGT. The CDR3 extends over 14 amino acids. V was pared by 4 bases and J by 4 bases, with 13 bases between. CDR3 DNA sequence: TGTGCCAGCAGTGTCGGCAGGGGTGGAGAGACCCAGTACTTC. This encodes CASSVGRGGETQYF.

This clonotype was seen once. At one end the junction does not follow the germline gene, possibly because of a read error. The CDR3 sequence: CATSRGTGTRDERFF. The CDR3 coding sequence is TGTGCCACCAGCAGAGGAACGGGAACTCGGGATGAGCGGTTCTTC. The gene calls are TRBV15 and TRBJ2-1; possibly TRBD2 for D (5 bases). Germline V gene lookup returns CDR1 LNHNV and CDR2 YYDKDF (reference sequence). This CDR3 is built from 15 residues.

This clonotype showed up many times. This chain links TRBV5-5 with TRBJ2-7; perhaps TRBD1 as D (5 bases). CDR3 size: 14 residues. Trimming cost V 4 bases and J 2 bases, with 13 bases left between them. Germline CDR1 reads SGHKS; CDR2 reads YYEKEE (reference sequence). As DNA, the CDR3 is TGTGCCAGCAGCCATGGACATGGGGCCTACGAGCAGTACTTC. Amino acid sequence: CASSHGHGAYEQYF.

As regards this clonotype: A much larger clone differs by one base, so this may be a read error. V usage is TRBV5-1 and J usage is TRBJ2-5, with 12 bases matching TRBD2. The DNA end lines up better with TRBJ2-7; the J call may be wrong. This CDR3 contains 15 residues. Germline assignment: CDR1 SGHRS and CDR2 YFSETQ. CDR3 loop: CASSIGLAGNCEQYF. CDR3 DNA: TGCGCCAGCAGCATCGGACTAGCGGGGAACTGCGAGCAGTACTTC.

The rearrangement links TRBV19 to TRBJ2-6; the D is unclear. The V end was cut by 3 bases, the J end by 0 bases, with 18 bases between. The germline V gene encodes CDR1 LNHDA and CDR2 SQIVND (reference sequence). The CDR3 is 19 amino acids. The CDR3 sequence is CASSISDLPVPSGANVLTF. In nucleotides, the CDR3 is TGTGCCAGTAGTATCAGTGATCTACCAGTGCCCTCTGGGGCCAACGTCCTGACTTTC.

The table lists this clonotype with a few counts. This sequence joins TRBV7-2 and TRBJ2-5; D is ambiguous. Looked up from germline, CDR1 is SGHTA and CDR2 is FQGNSA. CDR3 size: 17 residues. The V gene lost 1 base and the J gene lost 4 bases, with 19 bases spanning the gap. The CDR3 sequence: CASSLDGQPNWGETQYF. CDR3 bases: TGTGCCAGCAGCTTAGACGGCCAGCCTAACTGGGGAGAGACCCAGTACTTC.

Here the CDR3 DNA reads TGTGCCAGCAGTTACACGGCGACAGGGTGGGAAAAACTGTTTTTT. Translating it yields CASSYTATGWEKLFF. V usage is TRBV6-5 and J usage is TRBJ1-4, with TRBD1 matching 7 bases. Germline CDR1 reads MNHEY; CDR2 reads SVGAGI. After removal of 2 bases from V and 8 bases from J, the junction contained 8 bases not matched to a gene. CDR3 length: 15 residues.

The chain couples TRBV10-3 to TRBJ1-1; 7 bases fit TRBD1. V shed 8 bases and J 3 bases; nucleotides not matched to a gene: 6. Per the germline V gene, CDR1 is ENHRY and CDR2 is SYGVKD. The CDR3 is made up of 13 amino acids. Here the CDR3 reads CAIGSGGDTEAFF. DNA for the CDR3: TGTGCCATCGGGTCAGGGGGTGACACTGAAGCTTTCTTT.

This clonotype was counted at least ten times. The chain combines TRBV4-3 with TRBJ2-1; the D gene could be TRBD1 or TRBD2 (5 bases each). V lost 0 bases to trimming and J lost 3 bases, with 9 bases between them. Germline V gene data show CDR1 as LGHNA and CDR2 as YSLEER. The CDR3 loop spans 15 amino acids. In DNA, the CDR3 is TGCGCCAGCAGCCAAGATCGAGGGGACTACAATGAGCAGTTCTTC. It specifies CASSQDRGDYNEQFF.

This clonotype has just a few counts. This chain uses TRBV20-1 with TRBJ1-1; a weak D match, TRBD1 (5 bases). The germline CDR1 and CDR2 sequences are DFQATT and SNEGSKA (reference sequence). CDR3 length: 13 amino acids. Deletions cut 6 bases from V and 4 bases from J, with 15 bases between. The CDR3: CSAGSFRGTEAFF. The CDR3 DNA is TGCAGTGCCGGGTCATTTAGGGGCACTGAAGCTTTCTTT.

The J gene is TRBJ2-2, the V gene TRBV12-3 or TRBV12-4, with D tentatively TRBD1 or TRBD2 (6 bases each). With 1 base removed from V and 0 bases from J, the gap between germline ends came to 9 bases. The CDR3 is 16 residues long. The CDR3 is CASSLGRGSNTGELFF. The CDR3 coding sequence is TGTGCCAGCAGTTTAGGGAGGGGGTCGAACACCGGGGAGCTGTTTTTT.

There are a few counts of this clonotype. This chain links TRBV2 with TRBJ2-3; TRBD2 agrees at 7 bases. Germline V gene lookup returns CDR1 SNHLY and CDR2 FYNNEI. The CDR3 totals 16 residues. The J segment lost 3 bases and the V segment lost 7 bases, leaving 13 bases of the junction unmatched. The CDR3 sequence: CASTSTGAGLTDTQYF. In nucleotides, the CDR3 is TGTGCCAGCACCTCTACCGGAGCGGGGTTAACAGATACGCAGTATTTT.

At least ten counts were recorded for this clonotype. CDR3 DNA sequence: TGTGCCAGCAGCGCAGGGGGGAACTATGGCTACACCTTC. As protein: CASSAGGNYGYTF. The chain recombines TRBV12-3 or TRBV12-4 with TRBJ1-2, with TRBD1 matching over 7 bases. With V trimmed by 6 bases and J by 2 bases, 3 bases remained unmatched. There are 13 residues in the CDR3.

The V and J genes are TRBV20-1 and TRBJ1-1; D is unclear. This CDR3 spans 11 amino acids. Trimming removed 4 bases at V and 2 bases at J, with 5 bases between. Germline V CDR1 and CDR2: DFQATT, SNEGSKA (reference sequence). CDR3 sequence reads: CSAKGNTEAFF. CDR3 bases: TGCAGTGCTAAGGGAAACACTGAAGCTTTCTTT.

Turning to this clonotype: A much larger clone lies one base from this, so it may be a read error. The chain joins TRBV12-3 or TRBV12-4 to TRBJ2-3; 10 bases line up with TRBD1. The length of the CDR3 is 17 residues. The CDR3 coding sequence is TGTGCCGGCAGTTTAGGGACAGGGGACGGAGCAACAGATACGCAGTATTTT. It encodes CAGSLGTGDGATDTQYF.

The chain joins TRBV19 to TRBJ1-1; 10 nucleotides agree with TRBD1. Trimming took 5 bases from V and 4 from J; bases not matched to a gene: 7. Per germline, CDR1 LNHDA and CDR2 SQIVND (reference sequence). The CDR3 loop spans 15 amino acids. CDR3 residues: CASSPGWTGGTEAFF. In DNA form, the CDR3 reads TGTGCCAGTAGTCCCGGATGGACAGGGGGCACTGAAGCTTTCTTT.

V usage is TRBV20-1 and J usage is TRBJ1-5; 8 bases align to TRBD1. The V and J ends lost 5 bases and 5 bases, in that order; junction bases with no gene match: 8. The CDR3 is 14 amino acids. Germline CDR1 DFQATT, CDR2 SNEGSKA (reference sequence). DNA of the CDR3: TGCAGTGCTTTCAGGACAGGGTTCCATCAGCCCCAGCATTTT. The encoded protein is CSAFRTGFHQPQHF.

V and J are TRBV9 and TRBJ2-7; D is ambiguous. The CDR3 runs 14 residues. V was shortened by 0 bases and J by 5 bases, with 12 bases between the two germline ends. CDR1 and CDR2 from the germline V gene are SGDLS and YYNGEE. As DNA, the CDR3 is TGTGCCAGCAGCGTAGATCCTAAACCCGACGAGCAGTACTTC. Its translation: CASSVDPKPDEQYF.

The V gene is TRBV11-2, the J gene TRBJ2-7; tentatively, D is TRBD2 (6 bases). V lost 5 bases to trimming and J lost 3 bases, with 11 bases between them. CDR1 is SGHAT, CDR2 FQNNGV, per germline. The CDR3 has 13 amino acids. The DNA of the CDR3 is TGTGCCAGCAGCCCGGTGGGGGGCTACGAGCAGTACTTC. Its protein product is CASSPVGGYEQYF. Full variable domain (rest looked up from reference TRBV11-2 and TRBJ2-7): EAGVAQSPRYKIIEKRQSVAFWCNPISGHATLYWYQQILGQGPKLLIQFQNNGVVDDSQLPKDRFSAERLKGVDSTLKIQPAKLEDSAVYLCASSPVGGYEQYFGPGTRLTVT.

The sample holds a few counts of this clonotype. The chain combines TRBV29-1 with TRBJ1-1, with D unresolved. The CDR3 totals 14 residues. The V end was cut by 3 bases, the J end by 5 bases, with 16 bases between. Germline V lookup: CDR1 SQVTM, CDR2 ANQGSEA. CDR3: CSVDISGLGTEAFF. The CDR3 DNA reads as TGCAGCGTTGACATTTCAGGCTTAGGGACTGAAGCTTTCTTT.

The chain joins TRBV10-3 to TRBJ1-1, with D unclear. CDR3 length: 15 amino acids. The V and J ends lost 2 bases and 0 bases respectively, with 10 bases between them. Germline V gene sequence: CDR1 ENHRY, CDR2 SYGVKD. The CDR3 DNA is TGTGCCATCAGTGAGGGTGGAGCCCTGAACACTGAAGCTTTCTTT. Amino acids: CAISEGGALNTEAFF.

J is TRBJ1-1 and V is TRBV20-1, with D possibly TRBD1 on 6 matching bases. Trimming left V 6 bases short and J 0 bases short, with 14 bases between. The CDR3 sequence is 14 residues long. The germline CDR1 and CDR2 sequences are DFQATT and SNEGSKA (reference sequence). CDR3 amino acids: CSATEGTLNTEAFF. The DNA of the CDR3 is TGCAGTGCCACCGAAGGGACATTGAACACTGAAGCTTTCTTT.

This clonotype occurred a few times. The V gene is TRBV7-9, the J gene TRBJ1-5; D unclear. The germline V gene has CDR1 SEHNR and CDR2 FQNEAQ (reference sequence). This CDR3 has 12 amino acids. The V end was cut by 5 bases, the J end by 6 bases, with 8 bases between. For the CDR3, the DNA is TGTGCCAGCAGCGGGGTTAGTCAGCCCCAGCATTTT. Protein sequence: CASSGVSQPQHF.

This rearrangement joins TRBV12-3 or TRBV12-4 to TRBJ1-1; 7 nucleotides line up with TRBD1. This CDR3 is built from 15 residues. V gave up 4 bases and J gave up 1 base; unmatched junction bases: 6. CDR3 protein: CASSSPTGWNTEAFF. CDR3 coding DNA: TGTGCCAGCAGTTCACCGACAGGGTGGAACACTGAAGCTTTCTTT.

The V call is TRBV4-1, the J call TRBJ1-1; possibly TRBD1 for D (5 bases). CDR1 MGHRA and CDR2 YSYEKL come from the germline V gene. The CDR3 sequence is 14 residues long. Trimming left V 4 bases short and J 5 bases short, with 14 bases between. The CDR3 is CASSRDLGETEAFF. The CDR3 DNA is TGCGCCAGCAGCCGAGATCTGGGGGAAACTGAAGCTTTCTTT.

This clonotype occurred many times. This chain links TRBV5-1 with TRBJ1-1; the D is unclear. Germline V gene sequence: CDR1 SGHRS, CDR2 YFSETQ. The CDR3 has 14 amino acids. V was cut by 4 bases and J by 0 bases, with 10 bases left in between. CDR3 residues: CASSPGRMNTEAFF. In nucleotides, the CDR3 is TGCGCCAGCAGCCCCGGACGGATGAACACTGAAGCTTTCTTT.

The rearrangement links TRBV15 to TRBJ1-2, with D hard to call. V lost 5 bases and J lost 5, with 6 bases in between. This CDR3 has 11 amino acids. Germline V gene lookup returns CDR1 LNHNV and CDR2 YYDKDF (reference sequence). The CDR3 bases are TGTGCCACCAGCCCTGGTTATGGCTACACCTTC. Its translation: CATSPGYGYTF.

This chain connects TRBV30 to TRBJ1-1, with D hard to call. Per germline, CDR1 GTSNPN and CDR2 SVGIG (reference sequence). The germline V and J ends were trimmed by 2 bases and 7 bases, with 5 bases remaining between them. This CDR3 is 10 amino acids long. The CDR3 DNA follows: TGTGCCTGGAGTAAAGGTGAAGCTTTCTTT. This encodes CAWSKGEAFF.